This T cell receptor (beta chain) was observed in a study of blood T cell repertoires in COVID-19. Some clones are missing from TCRdb's copy, which holds only in-frame ones; the method was immunoSEQ multiplex PCR. This repertoire shows 190,000 or so clones, 82% found once; its top ten account for 12%. Cohort 3 donors were reported recovered after two negative PCRs, clearance, or symptom resolution. This clone was seen a handful of times. Germline V lookup: CDR1 MNHNS, CDR2 SASEGT. Trimming took 4 bases from V and 9 from J; bases not matched to a gene: 14. The length of the CDR3 is 17 residues. V is TRBV6-1 and J is TRBJ1-6; 8 nucleotides align to TRBD1. This receptor was identified in a man in his forties or fifties who had recovered from COVID-19. What was sequenced was PBMCs or T cells enriched from blood (not recorded which). This CDR3 is CASSVQPGRTGSSPLHF. CDR3 nucleotide sequence: TGTGCCAGCAGTGTCCAACCGGGGAGGACAGGGAGTTCACCCCTCCACTTT.